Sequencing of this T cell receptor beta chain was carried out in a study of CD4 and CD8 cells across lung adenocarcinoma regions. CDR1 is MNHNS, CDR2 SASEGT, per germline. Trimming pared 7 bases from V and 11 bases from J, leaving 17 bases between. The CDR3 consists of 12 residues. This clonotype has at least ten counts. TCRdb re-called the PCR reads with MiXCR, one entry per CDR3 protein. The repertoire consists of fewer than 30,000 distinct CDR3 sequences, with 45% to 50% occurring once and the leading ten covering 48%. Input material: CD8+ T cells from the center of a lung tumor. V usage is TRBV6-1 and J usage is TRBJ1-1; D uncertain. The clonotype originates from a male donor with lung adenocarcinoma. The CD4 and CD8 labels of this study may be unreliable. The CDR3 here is CASIPQVGVAFF. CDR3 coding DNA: TGTGCCAGCATCCCCCAAGTTGGGGTTGCTTTCTTT.